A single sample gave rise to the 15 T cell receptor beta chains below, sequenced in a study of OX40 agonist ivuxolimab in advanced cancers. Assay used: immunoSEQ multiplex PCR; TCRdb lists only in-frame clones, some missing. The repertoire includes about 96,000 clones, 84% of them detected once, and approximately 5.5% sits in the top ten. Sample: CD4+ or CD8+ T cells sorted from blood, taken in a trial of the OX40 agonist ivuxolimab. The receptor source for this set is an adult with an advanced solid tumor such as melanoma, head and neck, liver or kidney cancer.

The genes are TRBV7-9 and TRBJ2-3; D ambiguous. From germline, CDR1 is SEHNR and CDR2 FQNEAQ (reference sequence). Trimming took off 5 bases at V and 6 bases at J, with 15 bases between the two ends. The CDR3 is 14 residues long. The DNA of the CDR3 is TGTGCCAGCAGCACGACTGAGTCGAGGGATACGCAGTATTTT. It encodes CASSTTESRDTQYF.

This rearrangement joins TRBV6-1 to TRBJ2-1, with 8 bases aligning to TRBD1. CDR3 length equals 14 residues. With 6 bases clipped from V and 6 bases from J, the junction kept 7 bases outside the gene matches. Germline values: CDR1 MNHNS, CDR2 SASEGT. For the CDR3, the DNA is TGTGCCAGCAGGAGACAGGGGTCGTCCAATGAGCAGTTCTTC. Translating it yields CASRRQGSSNEQFF.

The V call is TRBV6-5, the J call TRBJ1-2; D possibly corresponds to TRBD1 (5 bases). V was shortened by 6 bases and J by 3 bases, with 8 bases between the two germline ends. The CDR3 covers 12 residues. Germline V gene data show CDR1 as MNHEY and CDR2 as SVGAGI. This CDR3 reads CASRQGDYGYTF. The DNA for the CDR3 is TGTGCCAGCAGGCAGGGTGACTATGGCTACACCTTC.

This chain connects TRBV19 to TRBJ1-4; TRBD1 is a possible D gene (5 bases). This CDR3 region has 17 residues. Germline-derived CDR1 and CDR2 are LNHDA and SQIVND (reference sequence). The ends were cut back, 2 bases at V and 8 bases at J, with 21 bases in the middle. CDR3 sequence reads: CASSIMSAADRREKLFF. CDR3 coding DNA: TGTGCCAGTAGTATAATGAGTGCGGCTGACAGAAGGGAAAAACTGTTTTTT. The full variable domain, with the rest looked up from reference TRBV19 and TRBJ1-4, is DGGITQSPKYLFRKEGQNVTLSCEQNLNHDAMYWYRQDPGQGLRLIYYSQIVNDFQKGDIAEGYSVSREKKESFPLTVTSAQKNPTAFYLCASSIMSAADRREKLFFGSGTQLSVL.

For the CDR3, the DNA is TGTGCCAGCAGTTCGACTAGCGGGAGGTCCCTCGGCCACAATGAGCAGTTCTTC. Encoded protein: CASSSTSGRSLGHNEQFF. The chain carries TRBV5-8 and TRBJ2-1; 13 bases are a match to TRBD2. There are 18 residues in the CDR3. V shed 5 bases and J 5 bases; nucleotides not matched to a gene: 13. Per germline, CDR1 SGHTS and CDR2 YDEGEE.

The CDR3 sequence is CASSLGLTVGNEQFF. DNA for the CDR3: TGTGCCAGCAGCTTGGGCCTGACGGTGGGAAATGAGCAGTTCTTC. The chain combines TRBV7-2 with TRBJ2-1; no reliable D call. The CDR3 runs to 15 residues. CDR1 and CDR2 from the germline V gene are SGHTA and FQGNSA. V gave up 3 bases and J gave up 7 bases, with 16 bases separating them.

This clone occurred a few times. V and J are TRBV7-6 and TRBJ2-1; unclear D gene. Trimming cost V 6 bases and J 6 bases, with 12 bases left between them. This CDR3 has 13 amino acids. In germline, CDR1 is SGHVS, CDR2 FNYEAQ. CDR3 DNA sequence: TGTGCCAGCAGACCGGTGGCTGGCAATGAGCAGTTCTTC. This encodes CASRPVAGNEQFF.

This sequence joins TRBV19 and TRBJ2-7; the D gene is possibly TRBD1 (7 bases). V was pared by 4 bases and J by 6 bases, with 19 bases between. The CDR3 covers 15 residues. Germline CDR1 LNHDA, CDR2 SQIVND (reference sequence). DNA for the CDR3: TGTGCCAGTAGTAGCGACAGGGAGGTGAGTCGCGAGCAGTACTTC. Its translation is CASSSDREVSREQYF. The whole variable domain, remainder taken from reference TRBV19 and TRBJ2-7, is DGGITQSPKYLFRKEGQNVTLSCEQNLNHDAMYWYRQDPGQGLRLIYYSQIVNDFQKGDIAEGYSVSREKKESFPLTVTSAQKNPTAFYLCASSSDREVSREQYFGPGTRLTVT.

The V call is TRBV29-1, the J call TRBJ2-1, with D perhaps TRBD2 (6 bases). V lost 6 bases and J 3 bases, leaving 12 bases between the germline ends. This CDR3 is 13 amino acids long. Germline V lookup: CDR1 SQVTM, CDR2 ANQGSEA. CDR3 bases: TGCAGCGTCGGGACTCTCAGCTACAATGAGCAGTTCTTC. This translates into CSVGTLSYNEQFF.

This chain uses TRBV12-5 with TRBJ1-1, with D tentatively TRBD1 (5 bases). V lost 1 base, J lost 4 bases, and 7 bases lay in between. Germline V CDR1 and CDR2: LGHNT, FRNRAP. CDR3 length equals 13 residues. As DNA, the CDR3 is TGTGCTAGTGGTTTGGGCGGGGGCACTGAAGCTTTCTTT. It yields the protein CASGLGGGTEAFF.

In nucleotides, the CDR3 is TGTGCCAGCAGTGAAGGAGGCCCGGCTGGCTACACCTTC. Translating it yields CASSEGGPAGYTF. The V and J genes are TRBV6-1 and TRBJ1-2; D is ambiguous. Germline-derived CDR1 and CDR2 are MNHNS and SASEGT. The V end was cut by 1 base, the J end by 7 bases, with 10 bases between. This CDR3 contains 13 residues.

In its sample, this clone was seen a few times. CDR3 nucleotides: TGTGCCAGCAGCTCGGGACAGGGGCACTCACCCCTCCACTTT. Translated: CASSSGQGHSPLHF. This rearrangement joins TRBV2 to TRBJ1-6, with 10 positions matching TRBD1. The J segment lost 10 bases and the V segment lost 6 bases, leaving 6 bases of the junction unmatched. The CDR3 is 14 residues long. CDR1 and CDR2 (germline): SNHLY, FYNNEI. Looking up the rest from reference TRBV2 and TRBJ1-6 gives the full variable domain: EPEVTQTPSHQVTQMGQEVILRCVPISNHLYFYWYRQILGQKVEFLVSFYNNEISEKSEIFDDQFSVERPDGSNFTLKIRSTKLEDSAMYFCASSSGQGHSPLHFGNGTRLTVT.

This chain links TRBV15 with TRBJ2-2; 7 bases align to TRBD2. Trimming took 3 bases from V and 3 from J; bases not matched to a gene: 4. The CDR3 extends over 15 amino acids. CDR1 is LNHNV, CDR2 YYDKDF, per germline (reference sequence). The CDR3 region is CATSSWDYYTGELFF. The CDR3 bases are TGTGCCACCAGCAGCTGGGACTACTACACCGGGGAGCTGTTTTTT.

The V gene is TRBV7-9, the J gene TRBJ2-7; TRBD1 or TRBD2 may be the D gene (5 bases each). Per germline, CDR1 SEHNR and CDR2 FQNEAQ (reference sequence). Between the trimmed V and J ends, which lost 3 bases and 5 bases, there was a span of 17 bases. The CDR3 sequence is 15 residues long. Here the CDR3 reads CASSLGPGQGNEQYF. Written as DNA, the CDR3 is TGTGCCAGCAGCTTGGGGCCGGGGCAGGGCAACGAGCAGTACTTC. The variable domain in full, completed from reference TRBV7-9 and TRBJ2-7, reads DTGVSQNPRHKITKRGQNVTFRCDPISEHNRLYWYRQTLGQGPEFLTYFQNEAQLEKSRLLSDRFSAERPKGSFSTLEIQRTEQGDSAMYLCASSLGPGQGNEQYFGPGTRLTVT.

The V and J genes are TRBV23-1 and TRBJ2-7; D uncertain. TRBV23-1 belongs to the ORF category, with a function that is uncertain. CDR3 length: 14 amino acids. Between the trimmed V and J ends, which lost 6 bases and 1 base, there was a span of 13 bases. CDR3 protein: CASSPKGQSYEQYF. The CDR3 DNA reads TGCGCCAGCAGCCCCAAGGGTCAGTCCTACGAGCAGTACTTC.